A few counts support the clone carrying this T cell receptor beta chain. Its antigen is still unknown. The CDR3 contains 12 residues. Germline CDR1 is SQVTM and CDR2 is ANQGSEA. The V end lost 7 bases, the J end lost 1 base, and 10 bases lay between the germline ends. This sample was taken from a study of CD8 T cells in ankylosing spondylitis. General observations from the study: Disease-linked clones reportedly showed significant enrichment in matched ankylosing spondylitis synovial fluid. Relatively rare in peripheral blood, disease-linked clones were also CD8+. About eight highly homologous variants made up a TCR beta motif that seemed to typify ankylosing spondylitis blood.

Quantitative molecular-barcoded 5'-RACE generated the TCR beta libraries. MiXCR, applied by TCRdb to the 5' RACE reads, yields one record per CDR3 protein. Of around 480,000 distinct CDR3 sequences in the sample, 15% to 20% were seen once. The sample was blood, either unsorted or a sorted T cell fraction (not recorded which). This chain joins TRBV29-1 and TRBJ1-1; D may be TRBD1 (6 bases). This receptor was taken from a male donor with ankylosing spondylitis. CDR3: CSADRSNTEAFF. In DNA, the CDR3 is TGCAGCGCTGACAGGTCGAACACTGAAGCTTTCTTT.